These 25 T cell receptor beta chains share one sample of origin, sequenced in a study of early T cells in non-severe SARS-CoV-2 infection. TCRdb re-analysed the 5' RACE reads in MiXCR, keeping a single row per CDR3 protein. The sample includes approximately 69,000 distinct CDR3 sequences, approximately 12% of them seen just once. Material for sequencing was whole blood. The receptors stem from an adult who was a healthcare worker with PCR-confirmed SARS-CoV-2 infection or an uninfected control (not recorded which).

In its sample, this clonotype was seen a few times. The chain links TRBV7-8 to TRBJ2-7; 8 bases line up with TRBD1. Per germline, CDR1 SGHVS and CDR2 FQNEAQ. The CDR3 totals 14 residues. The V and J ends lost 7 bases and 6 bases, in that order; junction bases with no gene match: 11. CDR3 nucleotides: TGTGCCAGCACTCTGGAAGCAGGGGGCCTCGAGCAGTACTTC. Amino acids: CASTLEAGGLEQYF.

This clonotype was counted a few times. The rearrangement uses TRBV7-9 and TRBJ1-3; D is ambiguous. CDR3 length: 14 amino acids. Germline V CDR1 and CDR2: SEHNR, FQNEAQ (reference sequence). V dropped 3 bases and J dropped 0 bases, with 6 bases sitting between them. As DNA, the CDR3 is TGTGCCAGCAGCTTTACGGACTCTGGAAACACCATATATTTT. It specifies CASSFTDSGNTIYF.

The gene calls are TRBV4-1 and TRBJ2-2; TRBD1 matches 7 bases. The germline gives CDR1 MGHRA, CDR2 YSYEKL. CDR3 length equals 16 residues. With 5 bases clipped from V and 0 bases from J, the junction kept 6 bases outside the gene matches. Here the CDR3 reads CASSTRQGTNTGELFF. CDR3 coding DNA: TGCGCCAGCAGCACACGACAGGGAACGAACACCGGGGAGCTGTTTTTT.

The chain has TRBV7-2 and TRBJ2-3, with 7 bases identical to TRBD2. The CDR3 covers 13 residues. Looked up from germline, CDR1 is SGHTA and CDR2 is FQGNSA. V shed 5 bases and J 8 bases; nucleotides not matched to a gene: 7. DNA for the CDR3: TGTGCCAGCAGCCTTACTAGCGTAGCTACGCAGTATTTT. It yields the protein CASSLTSVATQYF. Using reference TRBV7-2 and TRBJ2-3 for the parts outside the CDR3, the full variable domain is GAGVSQSPSNKVTEKGKDVELRCDPISGHTALYWYRQSLGQGLEFLIYFQGNSAPDKSGLPSDRFSAERTGGSVSTLTIQRTQQEDSAVYLCASSLTSVATQYFGPGTRLTVL.

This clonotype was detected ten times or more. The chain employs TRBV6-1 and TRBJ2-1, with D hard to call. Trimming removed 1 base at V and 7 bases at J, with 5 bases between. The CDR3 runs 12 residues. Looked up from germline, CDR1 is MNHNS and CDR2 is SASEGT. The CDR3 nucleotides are TGTGCCAGCAGTGAAGGAAGGAATGAGCAGTTCTTC. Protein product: CASSEGRNEQFF.

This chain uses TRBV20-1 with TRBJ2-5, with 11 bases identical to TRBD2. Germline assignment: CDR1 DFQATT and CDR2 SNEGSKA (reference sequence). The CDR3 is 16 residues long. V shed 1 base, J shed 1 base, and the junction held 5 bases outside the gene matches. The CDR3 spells CSARVPSGGTQETQYF. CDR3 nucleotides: TGCAGTGCTAGAGTCCCTAGCGGGGGGACCCAAGAGACCCAGTACTTC.

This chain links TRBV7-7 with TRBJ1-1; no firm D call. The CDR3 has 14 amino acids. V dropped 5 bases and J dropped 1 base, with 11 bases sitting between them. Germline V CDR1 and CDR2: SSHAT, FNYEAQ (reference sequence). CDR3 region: CASSRVDPNTEAFF. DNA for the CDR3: TGTGCCAGCAGCCGTGTAGACCCGAACACTGAAGCTTTCTTT.

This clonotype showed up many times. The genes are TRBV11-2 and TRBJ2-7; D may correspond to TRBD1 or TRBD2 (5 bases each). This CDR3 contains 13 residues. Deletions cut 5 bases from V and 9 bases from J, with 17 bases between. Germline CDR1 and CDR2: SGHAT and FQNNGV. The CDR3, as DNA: TGTGCCAGCAGCCCCGGGACCACCCATAGGCAGTACTTC. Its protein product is CASSPGTTHRQYF.

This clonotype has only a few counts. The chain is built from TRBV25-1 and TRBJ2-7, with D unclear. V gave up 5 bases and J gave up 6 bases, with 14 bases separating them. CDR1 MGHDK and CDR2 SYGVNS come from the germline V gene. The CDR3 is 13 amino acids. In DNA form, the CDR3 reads TGTGCCAGCAGTAACTACGGGTCCCGCGAGCAGTACTTC. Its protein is CASSNYGSREQYF.

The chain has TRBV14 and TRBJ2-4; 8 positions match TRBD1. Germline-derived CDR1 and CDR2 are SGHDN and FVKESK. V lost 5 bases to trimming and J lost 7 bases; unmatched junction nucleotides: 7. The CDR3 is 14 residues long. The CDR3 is CASSTGQGWNIQYF. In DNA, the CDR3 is TGTGCCAGCAGCACCGGACAGGGATGGAACATTCAGTACTTC.

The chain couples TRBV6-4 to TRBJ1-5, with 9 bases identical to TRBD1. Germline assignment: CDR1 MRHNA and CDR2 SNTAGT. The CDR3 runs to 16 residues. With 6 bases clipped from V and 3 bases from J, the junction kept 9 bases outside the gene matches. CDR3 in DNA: TGTGCCAGCAGCGTAGAGGGACAGGGTTACAATCAGCCCCAGCATTTT. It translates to CASSVEGQGYNQPQHF.

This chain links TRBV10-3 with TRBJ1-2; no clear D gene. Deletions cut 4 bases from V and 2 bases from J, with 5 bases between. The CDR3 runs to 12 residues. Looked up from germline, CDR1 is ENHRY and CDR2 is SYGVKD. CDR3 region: CAISAENYGYTF. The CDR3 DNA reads TGTGCCATCAGTGCTGAAAACTATGGCTACACCTTC.

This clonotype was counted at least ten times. The CDR3 bases are TGTGCCAGCAGCCCCCGACAGAAGAACACTGAAGCTTTCTTT. This codes for CASSPRQKNTEAFF. J is TRBJ1-1 and V is TRBV5-4; TRBD1 might be the D (5 bases). Looked up from germline, CDR1 is SGHNT and CDR2 is YYREEE (reference sequence). V gave up 4 bases and J gave up 1 base, with 11 bases separating them. The CDR3 spans 14 residues.

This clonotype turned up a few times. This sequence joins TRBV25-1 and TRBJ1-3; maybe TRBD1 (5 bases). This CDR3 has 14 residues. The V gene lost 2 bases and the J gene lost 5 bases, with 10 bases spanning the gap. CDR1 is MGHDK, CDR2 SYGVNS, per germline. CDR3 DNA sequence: TGTGCCAGCAGTGAAGGGGGATCCCGAAACACCATATATTTT. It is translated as CASSEGGSRNTIYF.

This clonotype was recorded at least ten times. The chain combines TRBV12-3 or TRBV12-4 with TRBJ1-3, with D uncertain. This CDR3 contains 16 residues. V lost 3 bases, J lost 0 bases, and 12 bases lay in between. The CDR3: CASSFYDPASGNTIYF. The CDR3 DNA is TGTGCCAGCAGTTTCTATGATCCGGCCTCTGGAAACACCATATATTTT.

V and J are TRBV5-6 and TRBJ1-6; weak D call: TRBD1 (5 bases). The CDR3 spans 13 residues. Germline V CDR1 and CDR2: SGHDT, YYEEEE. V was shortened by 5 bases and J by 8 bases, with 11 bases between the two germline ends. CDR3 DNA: TGTGCCAGCAGACAGGACCAGGATTCACCCCTCCACTTT. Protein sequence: CASRQDQDSPLHF.

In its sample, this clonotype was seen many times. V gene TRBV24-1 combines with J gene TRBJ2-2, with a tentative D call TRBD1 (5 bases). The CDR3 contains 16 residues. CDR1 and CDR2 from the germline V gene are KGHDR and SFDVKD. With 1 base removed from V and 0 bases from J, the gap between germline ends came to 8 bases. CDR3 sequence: CATSDFGHTNTGELFF. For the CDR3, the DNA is TGTGCCACCAGTGATTTTGGACATACGAACACCGGGGAGCTGTTTTTT.

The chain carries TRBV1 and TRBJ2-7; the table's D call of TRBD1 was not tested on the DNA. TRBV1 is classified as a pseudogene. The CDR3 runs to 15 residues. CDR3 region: CTSSQEFVQGDEQYF. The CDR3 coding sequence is TGCACCAGCAGCCAAGAATTCGTTCAGGGGGACGAGCAGTACTTC.

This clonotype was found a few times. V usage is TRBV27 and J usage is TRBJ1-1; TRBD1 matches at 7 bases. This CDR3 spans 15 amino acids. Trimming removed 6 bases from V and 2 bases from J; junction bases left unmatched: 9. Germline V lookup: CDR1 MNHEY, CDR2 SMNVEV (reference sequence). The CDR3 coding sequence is TGTGCCAGCAGATCTTCCGGGACAGTCAACACTGAAGCTTTCTTT. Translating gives CASRSSGTVNTEAFF.

DNA of the CDR3: TGCAGCACGACTCGAATTCGAGAGACCCAGTACTTC. Amino acids: CSTTRIRETQYF. The chain couples TRBV29-1 to TRBJ2-5; D is undetermined. Trimming pared 8 bases from V and 4 bases from J, leaving 14 bases between. Germline CDR1 and CDR2: SQVTM and ANQGSEA. The CDR3 runs to 12 residues. The full variable domain, completed using reference TRBV29-1 and TRBJ2-5, is SAVISQKPSRDICQRGTSLTIQCQVDSQVTMMFWYRQQPGQSLTLIATANQGSEATYESGFVIDKFPISRPNLTFSTLTVSNMSPEDSSIYLCSTTRIRETQYFGPGTRLLVL.

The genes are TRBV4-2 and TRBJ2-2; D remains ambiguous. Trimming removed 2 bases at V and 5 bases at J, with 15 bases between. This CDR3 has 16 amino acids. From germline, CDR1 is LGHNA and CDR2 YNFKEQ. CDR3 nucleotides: TGTGCCAGCAGCCAAAGACAAGTGAGATTGACCGGGGAGCTGTTTTTT. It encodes CASSQRQVRLTGELFF.

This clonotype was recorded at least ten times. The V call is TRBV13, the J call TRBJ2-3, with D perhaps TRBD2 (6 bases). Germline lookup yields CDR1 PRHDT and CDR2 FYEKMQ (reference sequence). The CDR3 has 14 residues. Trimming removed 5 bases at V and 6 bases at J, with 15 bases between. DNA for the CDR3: TGTGCCAGCAGCGCCCGACTAGATATTGATACGCAGTATTTT. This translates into CASSARLDIDTQYF.

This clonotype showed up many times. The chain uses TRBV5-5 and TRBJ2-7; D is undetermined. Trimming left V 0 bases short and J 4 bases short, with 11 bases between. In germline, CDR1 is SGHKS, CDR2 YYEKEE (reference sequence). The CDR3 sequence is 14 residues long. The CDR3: CASSLGFQHYEQYF. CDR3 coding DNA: TGTGCCAGCAGCTTGGGATTCCAACATTACGAGCAGTACTTC. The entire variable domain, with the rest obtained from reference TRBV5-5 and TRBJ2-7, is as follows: DAGVTQSPTHLIKTRGQQVTLRCSPISGHKSVSWYQQVLGQGPQFIFQYYEKEERGRGNFPDRFSARQFPNYSSELNVNALLLGDSALYLCASSLGFQHYEQYFGPGTRLTVT.

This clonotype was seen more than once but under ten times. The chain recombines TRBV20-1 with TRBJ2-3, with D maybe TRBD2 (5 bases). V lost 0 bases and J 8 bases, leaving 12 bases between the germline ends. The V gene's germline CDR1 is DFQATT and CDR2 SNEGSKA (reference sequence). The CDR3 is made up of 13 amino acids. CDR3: CSAREKRSGTQYF. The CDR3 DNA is TGCAGTGCTAGAGAGAAGAGAAGCGGTACGCAGTATTTT.

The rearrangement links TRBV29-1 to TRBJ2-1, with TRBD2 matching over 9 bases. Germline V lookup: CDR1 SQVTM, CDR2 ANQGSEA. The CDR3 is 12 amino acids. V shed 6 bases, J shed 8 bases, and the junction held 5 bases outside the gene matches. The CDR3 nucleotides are TGCAGCGTATCAAGCGGGGGGTATGAGCAGTTCTTC. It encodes CSVSSGGYEQFF.